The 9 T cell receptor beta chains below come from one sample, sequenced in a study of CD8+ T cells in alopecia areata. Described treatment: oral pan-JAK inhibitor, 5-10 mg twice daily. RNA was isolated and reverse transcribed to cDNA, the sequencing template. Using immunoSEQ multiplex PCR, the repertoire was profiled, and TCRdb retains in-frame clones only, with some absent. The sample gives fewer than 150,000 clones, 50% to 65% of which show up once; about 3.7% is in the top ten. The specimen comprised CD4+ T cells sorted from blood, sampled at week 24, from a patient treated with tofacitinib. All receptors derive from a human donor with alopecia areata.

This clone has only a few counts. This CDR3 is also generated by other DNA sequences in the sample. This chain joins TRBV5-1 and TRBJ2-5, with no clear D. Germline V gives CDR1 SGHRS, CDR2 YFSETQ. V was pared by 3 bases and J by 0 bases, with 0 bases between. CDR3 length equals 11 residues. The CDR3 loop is CASSYQETQYF. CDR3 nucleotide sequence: TGCGCCAGCAGCTACCAAGAGACCCAGTACTTC.

For the CDR3, the DNA is TGTGCCAGCAGCTTGGAAAGATATGGCTACACCTTC. Protein sequence: CASSLERYGYTF. V gene TRBV5-6 combines with J gene TRBJ1-2, with D unclear. Trimming pared 0 bases from V and 5 bases from J, leaving 5 bases between. CDR3 length: 12 amino acids. CDR1 and CDR2 (germline): SGHDT, YYEEEE.

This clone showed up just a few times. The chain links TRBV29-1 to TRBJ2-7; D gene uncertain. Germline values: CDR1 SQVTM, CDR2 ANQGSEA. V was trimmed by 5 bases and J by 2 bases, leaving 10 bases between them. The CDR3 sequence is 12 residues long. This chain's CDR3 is CSVTAATYEQYF. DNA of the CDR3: TGCAGCGTTACGGCGGCTACCTACGAGCAGTACTTC.

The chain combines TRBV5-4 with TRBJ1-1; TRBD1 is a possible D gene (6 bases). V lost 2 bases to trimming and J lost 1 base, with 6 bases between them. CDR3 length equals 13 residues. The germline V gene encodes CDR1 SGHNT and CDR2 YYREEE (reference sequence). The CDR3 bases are TGTGCCAGCAGCTTACAGGGGAACACTGAAGCTTTCTTT. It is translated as CASSLQGNTEAFF.

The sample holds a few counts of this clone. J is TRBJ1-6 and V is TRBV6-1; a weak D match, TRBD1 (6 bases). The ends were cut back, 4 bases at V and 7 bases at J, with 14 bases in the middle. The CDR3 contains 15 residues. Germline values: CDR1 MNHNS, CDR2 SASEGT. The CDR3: CASSASGTRNSPLHF. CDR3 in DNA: TGTGCCAGCAGTGCGTCCGGGACACGCAATTCACCCCTCCACTTT.

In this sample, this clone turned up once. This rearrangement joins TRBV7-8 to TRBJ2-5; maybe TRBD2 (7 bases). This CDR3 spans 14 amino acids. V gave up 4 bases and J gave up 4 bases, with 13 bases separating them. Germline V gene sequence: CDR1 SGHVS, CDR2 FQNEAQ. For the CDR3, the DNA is TGTGCCAGCAGCTCCGGGGGGCGGGGAGAGACCCAGTACTTC. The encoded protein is CASSSGGRGETQYF.

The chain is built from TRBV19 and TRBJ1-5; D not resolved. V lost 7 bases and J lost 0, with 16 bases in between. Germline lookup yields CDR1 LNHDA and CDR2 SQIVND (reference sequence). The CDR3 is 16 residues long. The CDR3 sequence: CASNPSPAGSNQPQHF. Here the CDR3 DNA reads TGTGCCAGTAACCCGTCGCCGGCAGGTAGCAATCAGCCCCAGCATTTT.

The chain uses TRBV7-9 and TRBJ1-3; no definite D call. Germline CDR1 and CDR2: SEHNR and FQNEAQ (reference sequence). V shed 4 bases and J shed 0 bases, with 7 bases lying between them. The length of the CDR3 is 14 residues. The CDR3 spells CASSSPDSGNTIYF. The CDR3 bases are TGTGCCAGCAGCTCGCCAGACTCTGGAAACACCATATATTTT.

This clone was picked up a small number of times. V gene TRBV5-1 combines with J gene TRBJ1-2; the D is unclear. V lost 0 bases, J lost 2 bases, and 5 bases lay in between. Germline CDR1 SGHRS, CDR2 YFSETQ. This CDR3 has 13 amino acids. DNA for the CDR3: TGCGCCAGCAGCTTGGACCCCAACTATGGCTACACCTTC. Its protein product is CASSLDPNYGYTF.